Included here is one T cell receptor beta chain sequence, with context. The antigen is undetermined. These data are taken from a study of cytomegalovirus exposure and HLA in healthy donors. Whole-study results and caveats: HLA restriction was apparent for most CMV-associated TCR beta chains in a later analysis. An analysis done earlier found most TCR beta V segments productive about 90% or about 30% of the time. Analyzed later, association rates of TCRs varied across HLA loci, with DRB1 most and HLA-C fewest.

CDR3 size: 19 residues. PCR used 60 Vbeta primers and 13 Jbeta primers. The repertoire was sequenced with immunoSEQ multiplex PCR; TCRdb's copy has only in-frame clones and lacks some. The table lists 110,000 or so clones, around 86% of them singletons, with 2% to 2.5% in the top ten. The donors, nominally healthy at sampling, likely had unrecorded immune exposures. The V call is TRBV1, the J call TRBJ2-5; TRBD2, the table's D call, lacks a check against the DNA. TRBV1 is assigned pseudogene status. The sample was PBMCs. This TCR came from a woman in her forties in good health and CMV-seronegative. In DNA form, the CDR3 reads TGCACCAGCAGCCACCGGACTAGCGGGGGGGAGGGTAAAGGAGAGACCCAGTACTTC. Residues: CTSSHRTSGGEGKGETQYF.